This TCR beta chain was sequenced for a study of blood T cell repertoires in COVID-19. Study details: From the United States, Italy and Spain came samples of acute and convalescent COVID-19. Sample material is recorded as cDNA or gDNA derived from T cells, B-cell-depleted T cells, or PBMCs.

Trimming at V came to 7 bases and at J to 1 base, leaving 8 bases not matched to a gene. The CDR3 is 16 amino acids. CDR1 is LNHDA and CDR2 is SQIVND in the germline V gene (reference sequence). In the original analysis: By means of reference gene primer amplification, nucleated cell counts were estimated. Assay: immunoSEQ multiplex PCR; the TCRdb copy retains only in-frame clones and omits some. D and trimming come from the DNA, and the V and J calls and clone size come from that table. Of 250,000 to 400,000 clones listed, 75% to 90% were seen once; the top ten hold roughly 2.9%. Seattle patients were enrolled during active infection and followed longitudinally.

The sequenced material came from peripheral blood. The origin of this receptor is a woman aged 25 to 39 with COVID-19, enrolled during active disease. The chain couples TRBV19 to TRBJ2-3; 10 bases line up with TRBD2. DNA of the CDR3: TGTGCCAGTACCTCACCCGGACTAGCGGGCACAGATACGCAGTATTTT. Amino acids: CASTSPGLAGTDTQYF.